This TCR beta chain was identified during a study of OX40 agonist ivuxolimab in advanced cancers. Sequenced by immunoSEQ multiplex PCR; TCRdb stores in-frame clones only, minus some. The table lists fewer than 65,000 clones, 70% to 80% of them singletons. The source material was CD4+ or CD8+ T cells sorted from blood, sampled in a trial of the OX40 agonist ivuxolimab. The receptor's source is an adult with an advanced solid tumor such as melanoma, head and neck, liver or kidney cancer.

This CDR3 is CASSAWSSGEQFF. CDR3 sequence (DNA): TGTGCCAGCAGCGCTTGGAGCTCGGGTGAGCAGTTCTTC. The J gene is TRBJ2-1, the V gene TRBV7-8; D is ambiguous. Trimming removed 5 bases from V and 9 bases from J, with 14 bases in between. Germline-derived CDR1 and CDR2 are SGHVS and FQNEAQ. CDR3 size: 13 residues.